The present TCR beta chain was sequenced within a study of beta chain features in type 1 diabetes. Reverse transcription of all isolated RNA meant that expressed TCRB transcripts were sequenced. Sequencing used immunoSEQ multiplex PCR; TCRdb keeps in-frame clones, though not all of them. The sample gives about 930,000 clones, about a sixth of which show up once; about 0.02% is in the top ten. Losses at the gene ends were 0 bases for V and 5 bases for J; bases not matched to a gene: 2. CDR3 length: 14 amino acids. Germline V gene lookup returns CDR1 SGHTA and CDR2 FQGNSA. Sequencing was performed on naive CD4+ T cells from blood. The V call is TRBV7-2, the J call TRBJ2-5; 8 nucleotides agree with TRBD1. The TCR comes from a woman between 18 and 29 years old in good health. CDR3 bases: TGTGCCAGCAGCTTAGCACAGGGGGTCGAGACCCAGTACTTC. Protein product: CASSLAQGVETQYF.